This is a list of T cell receptor beta chains from one sample in a study of cytomegalovirus exposure and HLA in healthy donors. Repertoires were generated with immunoSEQ multiplex PCR, while TCRdb's copy carries only in-frame clones and drops some. The sample lists about 150,000 clones, roughly 84% seen once, with about 2.4% in the top ten. The sample consisted of PBMCs. These receptors were taken from a man between 25 and 39 years old in good health and CMV-seropositive. Each CDR3 is given with its conserved first and last residue.

TRBJ2-1,TRBV5-5,CASSLDGILGQFF
TRBJ2-2,TRBV2,CASSGGQGGPGELFF
TRBJ1-2,TRBV11-3,CASSQQGNYGYTF
TRBJ2-1,TRBV9,CASSPRTGASYNEQFF
TRBJ2-6,TRBV7-2,CASSFNRGAGANVLTF
TRBJ2-5,TRBV18,CASSPLLTSGPNQETQYF
TRBJ2-5,TRBV29-1,CSVEGAGETQYF
TRBJ2-2,TRBV5-1,CASSPGASGELFF
TRBJ1-4,TRBV7-9,CASSSFPSNEKLFF
TRBJ2-2,TRBV7-7,CASSSLQDRGAGELFF
TRBJ1-5,TRBV5-4,CASSFRGSNQPQHF
TRBJ2-3,TRBV6-5,CASNRDRNPDTQYF
TRBJ2-1,TRBV19,CASSIGGGGAAYNEQFF
TRBJ2-7,TRBV5-1,CASTPLPGSYEQYF
TRBJ2-2,TRBV6-1,CAQGGQGDTGELFF
TRBJ2-5,TRBV29-1,CSVEAGNRETQYF
TRBJ2-3,TRBV7-3,CASSSGASTDTQYF
TRBJ2-1,TRBV9,CASSPIGGGDEQFF
TRBJ2-1,TRBV13,CASSLLAGYNEQFF
TRBJ2-2,TRBV7-9,CASSALQLQGYTGELFF
TRBJ1-1,TRBV29-1,CSVEDPAGNTEAFF
TRBJ2-7,TRBV5-4,CASSLGQGPGYEQYF
TRBJ2-1,TRBV7-2,CASSLRTRYNEQFF
TRBJ2-1,TRBV4-3,CASSHPPLAEGPEGGEQFF
TRBJ2-3,TRBV7-3,CASSLNAGESTDTQYF
TRBJ1-4,TRBV19,CASSYSRDTATNEKLFF
TRBJ2-3,TRBV11-2,CASSSNTDTQYF
TRBJ2-7,TRBV6-1,CASSDPIPLVGGPYEQYF
TRBJ1-6,TRBV5-6,CASSLAENSPLHF
TRBJ1-2,TRBV6-5,CASSKQGQGAGGYTF
TRBJ2-7,TRBV19,CASSIWSGPGLYEQYF
TRBJ2-3,TRBV7-9,CASSLSLAGPTDTQYF
TRBJ1-1,TRBV5-6,CASSSGIGDGGTEAFF
TRBJ1-3,TRBV19,CASSLQGSSGNTIYF
TRBJ2-7,TRBV9,CASSFQTGYEQYF
TRBJ1-3,TRBV6-4,CASSDSGQGLSGNTIYF
TRBJ1-2,TRBV19,CASSTDRSYGYTF
TRBJ2-1,TRBV18,CASSPGASSYNEQFF
TRBJ2-7,TRBV5-3,CARSRGGQGQGGLGNEQYF
TRBJ1-3,TRBV7-9,CASSLVGQISGNTIYF
TRBJ2-7,TRBV10-2,CASSDGGGHEQYF